These 10 T cell receptor beta chains share one sample of origin, sequenced in a study of cytomegalovirus exposure and HLA in healthy donors. This PCR relied on a set of 60 Vbeta primers and 13 Jbeta primers. Only in-frame clones appear in the TCRdb table, and some are missing; sequencing was by immunoSEQ multiplex PCR. The sample lists some 170,000 clones; around 90% were seen once. Sequencing was done on a sample of PBMCs. These receptors were collected from a woman younger than 45 in good health and CMV-seronegative.

The V and J genes are TRBV7-9 and TRBJ2-3; D gene ambiguous. The CDR3 is 14 residues long. Germline lookup yields CDR1 SEHNR and CDR2 FQNEAQ (reference sequence). Trimming removed 1 base from V and 0 bases from J, with 5 bases in between. This CDR3 reads CASSLGRSTDTQYF. In DNA form, the CDR3 reads TGTGCCAGCAGCTTAGGCAGAAGCACAGATACGCAGTATTTT. Full variable domain (rest looked up from reference TRBV7-9 and TRBJ2-3): DTGVSQNPRHKITKRGQNVTFRCDPISEHNRLYWYRQTLGQGPEFLTYFQNEAQLEKSRLLSDRFSAERPKGSFSTLEIQRTEQGDSAMYLCASSLGRSTDTQYFGPGTRLTVL.

The V gene is TRBV29-1, the J gene TRBJ2-7; 7 bases are a match to TRBD1. CDR1 is SQVTM, CDR2 ANQGSEA, per germline. J lost 2 bases, V lost 4 bases, and 2 bases had no gene match. This CDR3 has 12 amino acids. CDR3 amino acids: CSVGDSTYEQYF. The CDR3 coding sequence is TGCAGCGTTGGGGACAGTACCTACGAGCAGTACTTC.

This clone occurred once. The chain joins TRBV10-3 to TRBJ1-5, with D possibly matching TRBD1 (5 bases). The length of the CDR3 is 12 residues. Germline V gene sequence: CDR1 ENHRY, CDR2 SYGVKD. Trimming shortened V by 10 bases and J by 1 base, and 8 bases separated the two germline ends. The CDR3 region is CATAGSNQPQHF. The CDR3 DNA sequence: TGTGCCACCGCAGGGAGCAATCAGCCCCAGCATTTT.

V usage is TRBV7-3 and J usage is TRBJ2-1; perhaps TRBD1 as D (6 bases). V gave up 0 bases and J gave up 7 bases, with 13 bases separating them. This CDR3 has 15 amino acids. The germline gives CDR1 SGHTA, CDR2 FQGTGA. The CDR3 DNA is TGTGCCAGCAGCTTAACAAGGGGGTGGTCGAATGAGCAGTTCTTC. It codes for CASSLTRGWSNEQFF. Using reference TRBV7-3 and TRBJ2-1 for the parts outside the CDR3, the full variable domain is GAGVSQTPSNKVTEKGKYVELRCDPISGHTALYWYRQSLGQGPEFLIYFQGTGAADDSGLPNDRFFAVRPEGSVSTLKIQRTERGDSAVYLCASSLTRGWSNEQFFGPGTRLTVL.

This sequence joins TRBV4-1 and TRBJ2-7; TRBD2 matches at 12 bases. Per the germline V gene, CDR1 is MGHRA and CDR2 is YSYEKL. This CDR3 is built from 16 residues. With 1 base clipped from V and 3 bases from J, the junction kept 4 bases outside the gene matches. The CDR3 is CASSQGRLAGVYEQYF. Written as DNA, the CDR3 is TGCGCCAGCAGCCAAGGGCGACTAGCGGGAGTCTACGAGCAGTACTTC.

The rearrangement joins TRBV9 to TRBJ1-3, with D hard to call. CDR3 length: 15 amino acids. CDR1 is SGDLS, CDR2 YYNGEE, per germline. V was clipped by 2 bases and J by 0 bases, with 9 bases between them. This chain's CDR3 is CASSVEAGSGNTIYF. The CDR3 DNA is TGTGCCAGCAGCGTGGAGGCCGGCTCTGGAAACACCATATATTTT. The full variable domain, its missing parts supplied by reference TRBV9 and TRBJ1-3, is DSGVTQTPKHLITATGQRVTLRCSPRSGDLSVYWYQQSLDQGLQFLIQYYNGEERAKGNILERFSAQQFPDLHSELNLSSLELGDSALYFCASSVEAGSGNTIYFGEGSWLTVV.

This clone was detected only once. The chain joins TRBV27 to TRBJ2-1; weak D call: TRBD2 (5 bases). Germline assignment: CDR1 MNHEY and CDR2 SMNVEV (reference sequence). The CDR3 loop spans 15 amino acids. V shed 5 bases and J shed 3 bases, with 14 bases lying between them. The CDR3 sequence is CASSPTLGSYNEQFF. CDR3 bases: TGTGCCAGCAGTCCCACCCTAGGGAGCTACAATGAGCAGTTCTTC.

The chain has TRBV27 and TRBJ2-7; the match to TRBD1 covers 7 bases. After removal of 4 bases from V and 3 bases from J, the junction contained 12 bases not matched to a gene. Germline CDR1 MNHEY, CDR2 SMNVEV (reference sequence). The CDR3 sequence is 16 residues long. CDR3 in DNA: TGTGCCAGCAGTTCCTCCCCGACAGGGATGAACTACGAGCAGTACTTC. Translation gives CASSSSPTGMNYEQYF.

This clone was detected a few times. This chain joins TRBV19 and TRBJ2-1, with 10 bases matching TRBD2. This CDR3 has 15 amino acids. V lost 6 bases, J lost 5 bases, and 7 bases stayed unmatched. CDR1 LNHDA and CDR2 SQIVND come from the germline V gene (reference sequence). This CDR3 reads CASSQTSGYHNEQFF. CDR3 DNA: TGTGCCAGTAGCCAGACTAGCGGGTATCACAATGAGCAGTTCTTC.

As to this clone: Since the CDR3 does not end with the conserved phenylalanine or tryptophan, this likely comes from a read error. No DNA is shown, since the ends of the CDR3 on it are uncertain; the CDR3 is the one TCRdb lists. This sequence joins TRBV12-1 and TRBJ2-7; the table's D gene call, TRBD2, was not cross checked with the DNA. TRBV12-1 is given as a pseudogene. The CDR3 comprises 12 residues, both ends counted. The CDR3: CASSFESGLGQR.